Sequencing of this T cell receptor (beta chain) was carried out in a study of CD8+ T cells in alopecia areata. Study observations and caveats: Lesional tissue from the scalp (especially in alopecia totalis/universalis) showed higher clonality than normal scalp. With patients, TCR sharing proved less clear than in mice, a difference possibly related to HLA.

From PBMCs, CD4+ and CD8+ T cells were sorted. The CDR3 contains 16 residues. The V gene lost 0 bases and the J gene lost 5 bases, with 16 bases spanning the gap. The germline gives CDR1 SGHRS, CDR2 YFSETQ. As concerns this clone: The antigen is undetermined.

Sequencing relied on a cDNA template that was reverse transcribed from extracted RNA. Sequencing used immunoSEQ multiplex PCR; TCRdb keeps in-frame clones, though not all of them. In the table there are more than 100,000 clones, 55% of which are singletons. The sequenced sample consisted of CD4+ T cells sorted from blood. The rearrangement uses TRBV5-1 and TRBJ2-3, with TRBD1 as a possible D gene (5 bases). The receptor was isolated from a human donor in good health. CDR3 bases: TGCGCCAGCAGCTTGGGTCGACAGCTCAAGGGAGATACGCAGTATTTT. Translation gives CASSLGRQLKGDTQYF.